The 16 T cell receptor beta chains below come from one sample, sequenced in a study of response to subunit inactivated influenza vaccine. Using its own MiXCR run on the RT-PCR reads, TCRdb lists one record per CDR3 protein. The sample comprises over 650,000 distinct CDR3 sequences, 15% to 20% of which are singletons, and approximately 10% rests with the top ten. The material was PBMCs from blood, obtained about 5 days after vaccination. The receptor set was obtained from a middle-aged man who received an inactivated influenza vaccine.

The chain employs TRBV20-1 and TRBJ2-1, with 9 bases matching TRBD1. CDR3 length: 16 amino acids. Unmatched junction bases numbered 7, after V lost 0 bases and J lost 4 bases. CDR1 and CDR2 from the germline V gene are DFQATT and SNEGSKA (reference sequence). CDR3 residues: CSARDRGTGKYNEQFF. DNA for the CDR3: TGCAGTGCTAGAGATCGGGGGACAGGGAAATACAATGAGCAGTTCTTC.

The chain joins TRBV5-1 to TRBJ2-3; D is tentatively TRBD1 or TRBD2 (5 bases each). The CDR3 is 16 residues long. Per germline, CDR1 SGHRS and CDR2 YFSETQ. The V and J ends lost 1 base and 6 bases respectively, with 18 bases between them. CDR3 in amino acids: CASSLRLVGESDTQYF. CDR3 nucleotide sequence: TGCGCCAGCAGCTTGCGGTTGGTGGGGGAATCGGATACGCAGTATTTT.

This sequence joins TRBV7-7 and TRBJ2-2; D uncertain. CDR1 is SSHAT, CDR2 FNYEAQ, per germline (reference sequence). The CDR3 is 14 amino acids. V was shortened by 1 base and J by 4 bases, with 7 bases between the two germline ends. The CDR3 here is CASSLDMGTGELFF. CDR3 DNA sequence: TGTGCCAGCAGCTTAGATATGGGCACCGGGGAGCTGTTTTTT.

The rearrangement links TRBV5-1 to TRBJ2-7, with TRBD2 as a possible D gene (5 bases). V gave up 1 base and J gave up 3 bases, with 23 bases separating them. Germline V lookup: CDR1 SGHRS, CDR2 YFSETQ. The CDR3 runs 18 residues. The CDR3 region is CASSLRLARDSEIYEQYF. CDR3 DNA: TGCGCCAGCAGCTTGCGTCTAGCCAGAGACTCCGAAATCTACGAGCAGTACTTC.

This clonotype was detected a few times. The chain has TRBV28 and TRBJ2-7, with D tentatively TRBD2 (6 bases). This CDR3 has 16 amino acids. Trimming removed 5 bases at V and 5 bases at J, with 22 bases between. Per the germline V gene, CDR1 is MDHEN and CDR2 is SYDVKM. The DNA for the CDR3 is TGTGCCAGCAGTCGCCCCCCGGGACTCCAAGGGGACGAGCAGTACTTC. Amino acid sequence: CASSRPPGLQGDEQYF.

In nucleotides, the CDR3 is TGTGCCAGCAGCCAAGGATTCGGGCCTCAGCCCCAGCATTTT. Encoded protein: CASSQGFGPQPQHF. The V and J genes are TRBV3-1 and TRBJ1-5, with D unclear. Germline CDR1 and CDR2: LGHDT and YNNKEL (reference sequence). Trimming took off 1 base at V and 6 bases at J, with 10 bases between the two ends. The CDR3 extends over 14 amino acids.

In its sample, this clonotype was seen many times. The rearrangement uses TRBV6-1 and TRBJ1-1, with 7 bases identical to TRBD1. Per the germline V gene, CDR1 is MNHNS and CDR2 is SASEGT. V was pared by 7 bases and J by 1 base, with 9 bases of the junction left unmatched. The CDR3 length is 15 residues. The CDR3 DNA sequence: TGTGCCAGCATGTCGACAGGGAGGGGGAACACTGAAGCTTTCTTT. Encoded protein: CASMSTGRGNTEAFF.

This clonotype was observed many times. This CDR3 reads CASSFAGTGTDTQYF. Here the CDR3 DNA reads TGTGCCAGCAGCTTCGCCGGGACAGGGACAGATACGCAGTATTTT. The rearrangement joins TRBV7-2 to TRBJ2-3; 9 bases line up with TRBD1. This CDR3 spans 15 amino acids. Germline V gene data show CDR1 as SGHTA and CDR2 as FQGNSA. Trimming took 3 bases from V and 3 from J; bases not matched to a gene: 4.

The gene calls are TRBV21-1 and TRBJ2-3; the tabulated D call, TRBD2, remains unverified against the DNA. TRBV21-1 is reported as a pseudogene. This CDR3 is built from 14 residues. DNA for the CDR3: TGTGCCAGCAGAGCGGGGAGGGCCACAGATACGCAGTATTTT. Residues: CASRAGRATDTQYF.

Here the CDR3 reads CASSLGGGGVYEQYF. The CDR3 region has the DNA TGTGCCAGCAGCTTAGGTGGGGGCGGGGTTTACGAGCAGTACTTC. This chain links TRBV7-2 with TRBJ2-7; either TRBD1 or TRBD2 may fit D (6 bases each). V was shortened by 1 base and J by 4 bases, with 14 bases between the two germline ends. Germline CDR1 SGHTA, CDR2 FQGNSA. CDR3 length equals 15 residues.

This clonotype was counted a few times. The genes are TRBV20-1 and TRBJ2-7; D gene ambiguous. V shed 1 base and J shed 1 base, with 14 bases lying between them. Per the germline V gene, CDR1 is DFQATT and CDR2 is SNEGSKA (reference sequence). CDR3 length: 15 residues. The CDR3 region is CSARGVGVISYEQYF. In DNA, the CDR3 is TGCAGTGCTAGAGGGGTAGGAGTTATTTCCTACGAGCAGTACTTC.

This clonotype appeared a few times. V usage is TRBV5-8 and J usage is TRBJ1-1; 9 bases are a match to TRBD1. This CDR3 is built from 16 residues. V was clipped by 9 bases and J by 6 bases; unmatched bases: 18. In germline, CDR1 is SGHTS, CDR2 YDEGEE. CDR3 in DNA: TGTGCCAACCTTCCCGGAACAGGGGGCGCGAGCCCTGAAGCTTTCTTT. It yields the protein CANLPGTGGASPEAFF.

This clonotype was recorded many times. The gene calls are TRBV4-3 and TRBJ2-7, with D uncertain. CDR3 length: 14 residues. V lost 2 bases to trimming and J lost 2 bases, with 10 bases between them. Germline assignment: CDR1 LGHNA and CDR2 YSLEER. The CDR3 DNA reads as TGCGCCAGCAGCCAATTTTCAGGCGCCTACGAGCAGTACTTC. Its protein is CASSQFSGAYEQYF.

The CDR3 spells CASSIRLDNTGELFF. CDR3 nucleotide sequence: TGTGCCAGCAGCATCCGACTAGATAACACCGGGGAGCTGTTTTTT. V usage is TRBV11-2 and J usage is TRBJ2-2, with a tentative D call TRBD2 (6 bases). Germline lookup yields CDR1 SGHAT and CDR2 FQNNGV. The CDR3 has 15 amino acids. V gave up 5 bases and J gave up 2 bases, with 12 bases separating them.

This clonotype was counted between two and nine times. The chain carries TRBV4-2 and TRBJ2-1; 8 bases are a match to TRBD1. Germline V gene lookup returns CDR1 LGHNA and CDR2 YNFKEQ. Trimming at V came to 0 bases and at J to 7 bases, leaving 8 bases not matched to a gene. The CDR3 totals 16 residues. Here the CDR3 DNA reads TGTGCCAGCAGCCAAGATAATACTAGGACAGGGAATGAGCAGTTCTTC. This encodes CASSQDNTRTGNEQFF.

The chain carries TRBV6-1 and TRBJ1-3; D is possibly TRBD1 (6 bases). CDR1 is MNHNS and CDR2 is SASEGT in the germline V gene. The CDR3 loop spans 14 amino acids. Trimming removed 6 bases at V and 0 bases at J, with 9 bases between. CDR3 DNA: TGTGCCAGCAGGCAGGGGCTCTCTGGAAACACCATATATTTT. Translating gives CASRQGLSGNTIYF.